This T cell receptor (beta chain) derives from a study of blood T cell repertoires in COVID-19. Study-level information: Material from acute and convalescent COVID-19 was sourced from the United States, Italy and Spain. In each case, the material was cDNA or gDNA derived from T cells, B-cell-depleted T cells, or PBMCs.

Per the original methods: Nucleated cell number was recorded as an estimate derived from reference gene primer amplification. Sequencing used immunoSEQ multiplex PCR; TCRdb keeps in-frame clones, though not all of them. V and J calls and clone size come straight from that table; D and trimming were deduced from the DNA. The data hold some 120,000 clones, with approximately 77% observed a single time. The CDR3 is 17 residues long. Between the trimmed V and J ends, which lost 6 bases and 5 bases, there was a span of 22 bases. The germline V gene has CDR1 LGHNT and CDR2 FRNRAP. This sequence joins TRBV12-5 and TRBJ1-4; tentatively, D is TRBD1 (6 bases). The sample taken for sequencing was peripheral blood. The source of this sequence is a human donor in a cohort sampled during active COVID-19. The CDR3 bases are TGTGCTAGTGGCCTGGATCGGGTGGGACATCCGAATGAAAAACTGTTTTTT. It codes for CASGLDRVGHPNEKLFF.